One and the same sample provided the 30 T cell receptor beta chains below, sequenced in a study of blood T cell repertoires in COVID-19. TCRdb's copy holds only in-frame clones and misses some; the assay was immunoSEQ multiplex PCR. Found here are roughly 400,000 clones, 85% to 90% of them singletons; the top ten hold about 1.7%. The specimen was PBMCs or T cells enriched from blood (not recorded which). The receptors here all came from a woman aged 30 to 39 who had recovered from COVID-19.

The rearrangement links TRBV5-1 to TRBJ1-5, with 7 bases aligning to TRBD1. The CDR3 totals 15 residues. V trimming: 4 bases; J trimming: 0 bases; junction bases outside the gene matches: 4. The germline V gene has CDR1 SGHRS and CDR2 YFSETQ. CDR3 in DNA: TGCGCCAGCAGCCAGGGGGAATATAGCAATCAGCCCCAGCATTTT. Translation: CASSQGEYSNQPQHF.

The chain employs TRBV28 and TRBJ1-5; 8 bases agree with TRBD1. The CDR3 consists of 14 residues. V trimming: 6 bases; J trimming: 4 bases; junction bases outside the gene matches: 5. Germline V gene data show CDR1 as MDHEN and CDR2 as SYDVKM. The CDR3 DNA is TGTGCCAGCAGCCGGACAGGGCTTAATCAGCCCCAGCATTTT. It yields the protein CASSRTGLNQPQHF. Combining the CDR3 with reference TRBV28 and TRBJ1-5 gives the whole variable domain DVKVTQSSRYLVKRTGEKVFLECVQDMDHENMFWYRQDPGLGLRLIYFSYDVKMKEKGDIPEGYSVSREKKERFSLILESASTNQTSMYLCASSRTGLNQPQHFGDGTRLSIL.

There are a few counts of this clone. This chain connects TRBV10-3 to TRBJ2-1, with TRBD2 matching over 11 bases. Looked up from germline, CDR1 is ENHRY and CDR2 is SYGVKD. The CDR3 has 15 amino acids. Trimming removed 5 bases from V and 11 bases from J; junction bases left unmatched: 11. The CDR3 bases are TGTGCCATCAGTTATAGCGGGGGGGCCGAGGAGAAGCAGTTCTTC. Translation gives CAISYSGGAEEKQFF.

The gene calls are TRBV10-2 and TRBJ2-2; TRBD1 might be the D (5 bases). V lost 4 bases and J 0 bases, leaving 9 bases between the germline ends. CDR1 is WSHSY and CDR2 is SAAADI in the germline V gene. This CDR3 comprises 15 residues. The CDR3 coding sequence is TGCGCCAGCAGTGTCCCAGGGACGAACACCGGGGAGCTGTTTTTT. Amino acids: CASSVPGTNTGELFF.

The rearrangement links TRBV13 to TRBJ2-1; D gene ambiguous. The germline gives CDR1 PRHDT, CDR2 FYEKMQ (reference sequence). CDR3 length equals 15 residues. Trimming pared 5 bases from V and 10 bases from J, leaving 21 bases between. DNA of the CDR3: TGTGCCAGCAGCGCATACTCCCCGGGTCTCGGGGAGCAGTTCTTC. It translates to CASSAYSPGLGEQFF.

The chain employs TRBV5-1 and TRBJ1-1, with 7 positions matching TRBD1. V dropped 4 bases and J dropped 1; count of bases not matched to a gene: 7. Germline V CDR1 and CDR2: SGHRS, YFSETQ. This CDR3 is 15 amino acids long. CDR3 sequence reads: CASSKSGTENTEAFF. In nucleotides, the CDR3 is TGCGCCAGCAGCAAGTCCGGGACAGAGAACACTGAAGCTTTCTTT.

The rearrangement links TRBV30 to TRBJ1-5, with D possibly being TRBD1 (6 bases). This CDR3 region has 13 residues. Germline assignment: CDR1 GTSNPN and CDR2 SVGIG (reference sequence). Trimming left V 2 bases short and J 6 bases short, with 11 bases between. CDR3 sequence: CAWSPGGGQPQHF. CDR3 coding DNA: TGTGCCTGGAGTCCTGGGGGCGGTCAGCCCCAGCATTTT.

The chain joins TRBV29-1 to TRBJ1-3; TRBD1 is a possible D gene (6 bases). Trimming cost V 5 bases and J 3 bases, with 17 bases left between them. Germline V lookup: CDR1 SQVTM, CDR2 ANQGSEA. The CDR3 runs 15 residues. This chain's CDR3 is CSVWGQGIGGNTIYF. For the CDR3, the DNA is TGCAGCGTTTGGGGGCAGGGAATAGGTGGAAACACCATATATTTT.

In nucleotides, the CDR3 is TGTGCCAGCAGACAAGGAGGGTCTGGAAACACCATATATTTT. Its translation is CASRQGGSGNTIYF. The J gene is TRBJ1-3, the V gene TRBV7-2; D is unclear. The V gene lost 6 bases and the J gene lost 1 base, with 10 bases spanning the gap. The CDR3 has 14 amino acids. CDR1 and CDR2 (germline): SGHTA, FQGNSA.

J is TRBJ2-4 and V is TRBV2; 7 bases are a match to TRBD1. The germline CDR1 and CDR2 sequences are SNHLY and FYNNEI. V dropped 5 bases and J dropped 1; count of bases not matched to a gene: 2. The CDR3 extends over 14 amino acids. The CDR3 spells CASSQDRAKNIQYF. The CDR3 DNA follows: TGTGCCAGCAGTCAGGACAGGGCCAAAAACATTCAGTACTTC. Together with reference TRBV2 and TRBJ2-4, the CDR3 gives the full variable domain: EPEVTQTPSHQVTQMGQEVILRCVPISNHLYFYWYRQILGQKVEFLVSFYNNEISEKSEIFDDQFSVERPDGSNFTLKIRSTKLEDSAMYFCASSQDRAKNIQYFGAGTRLSVL.

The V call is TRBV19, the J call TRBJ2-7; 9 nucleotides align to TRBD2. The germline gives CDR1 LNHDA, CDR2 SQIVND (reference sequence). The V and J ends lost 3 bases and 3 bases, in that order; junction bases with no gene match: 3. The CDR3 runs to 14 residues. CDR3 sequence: CASSMGSGSYEQYF. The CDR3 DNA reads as TGTGCCAGTAGTATGGGTAGCGGGAGCTACGAGCAGTACTTC. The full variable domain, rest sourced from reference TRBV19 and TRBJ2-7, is DGGITQSPKYLFRKEGQNVTLSCEQNLNHDAMYWYRQDPGQGLRLIYYSQIVNDFQKGDIAEGYSVSREKKESFPLTVTSAQKNPTAFYLCASSMGSGSYEQYFGPGTRLTVT.

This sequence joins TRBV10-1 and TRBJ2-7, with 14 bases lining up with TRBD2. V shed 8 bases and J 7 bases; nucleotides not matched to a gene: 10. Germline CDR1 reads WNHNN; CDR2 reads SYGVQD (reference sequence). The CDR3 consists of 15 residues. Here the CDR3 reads CASLTRLAGGEEQYF. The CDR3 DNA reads TGCGCCAGCCTTACCCGACTAGCGGGAGGGGAAGAGCAGTACTTC.

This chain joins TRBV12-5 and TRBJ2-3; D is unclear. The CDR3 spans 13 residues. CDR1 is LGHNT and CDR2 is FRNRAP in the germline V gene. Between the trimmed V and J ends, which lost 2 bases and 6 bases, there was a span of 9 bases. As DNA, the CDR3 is TGTGCTAGTGGTTTGACCCCAGCGGATACGCAGTATTTT. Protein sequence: CASGLTPADTQYF. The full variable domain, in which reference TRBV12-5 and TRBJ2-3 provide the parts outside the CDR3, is DARVTQTPRHKVTEMGQEVTMRCQPILGHNTVFWYRQTMMQGLELLAYFRNRAPLDDSGMPKDRFSAEMPDATLATLKIQPSEPRDSAVYFCASGLTPADTQYFGPGTRLTVL.

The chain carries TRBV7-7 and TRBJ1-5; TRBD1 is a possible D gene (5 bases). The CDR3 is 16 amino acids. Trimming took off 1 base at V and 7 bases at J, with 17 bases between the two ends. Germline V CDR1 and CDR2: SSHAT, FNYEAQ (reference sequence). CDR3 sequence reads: CASSLEFRGIGQPQHF. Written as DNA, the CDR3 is TGTGCCAGCAGCTTAGAGTTTCGGGGGATCGGGCAGCCCCAGCATTTT. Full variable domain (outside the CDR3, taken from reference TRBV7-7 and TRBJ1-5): GAGVSQSPRYKVTKRGQDVTLRCDPISSHATLYWYQQALGQGPEFLTYFNYEAQPDKSGLPSDRFSAERPEGSISTLTIQRTEQRDSAMYRCASSLEFRGIGQPQHFGDGTRLSIL.

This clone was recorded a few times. The CDR3 protein is CAISPGTANSPLHF. CDR3 DNA: TGTGCCATCAGCCCCGGGACTGCGAATTCACCCCTCCACTTT. The chain uses TRBV10-3 and TRBJ1-6, with D possibly being TRBD1 (5 bases). Trimming pared 6 bases from V and 7 bases from J, leaving 13 bases between. The CDR3 consists of 14 residues. Germline V gene lookup returns CDR1 ENHRY and CDR2 SYGVKD.

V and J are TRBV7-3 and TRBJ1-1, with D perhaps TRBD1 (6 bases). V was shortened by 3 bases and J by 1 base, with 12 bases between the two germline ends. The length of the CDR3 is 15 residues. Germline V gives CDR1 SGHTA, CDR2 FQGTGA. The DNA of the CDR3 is TGTGCCAGCAGCTTGGGGACAAATGGGAACACTGAAGCTTTCTTT. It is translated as CASSLGTNGNTEAFF. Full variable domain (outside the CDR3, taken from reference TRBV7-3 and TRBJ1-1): GAGVSQTPSNKVTEKGKYVELRCDPISGHTALYWYRQSLGQGPEFLIYFQGTGAADDSGLPNDRFFAVRPEGSVSTLKIQRTERGDSAVYLCASSLGTNGNTEAFFGQGTRLTVV.

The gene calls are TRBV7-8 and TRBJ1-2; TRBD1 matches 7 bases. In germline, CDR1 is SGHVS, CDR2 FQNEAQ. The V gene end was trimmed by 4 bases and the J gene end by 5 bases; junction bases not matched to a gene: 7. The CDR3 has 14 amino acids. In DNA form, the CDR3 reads TGTGCCAGCAGCTCTACCGGGACAGATTATGGCTACACCTTC. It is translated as CASSSTGTDYGYTF. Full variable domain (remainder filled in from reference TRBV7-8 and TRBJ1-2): GAGVSQSPRYKVAKRGQDVALRCDPISGHVSLFWYQQALGQGPEFLTYFQNEAQLDKSGLPSDRFFAERPEGSVSTLKIQRTQQEDSAVYLCASSSTGTDYGYTFGSGTRLTVV.

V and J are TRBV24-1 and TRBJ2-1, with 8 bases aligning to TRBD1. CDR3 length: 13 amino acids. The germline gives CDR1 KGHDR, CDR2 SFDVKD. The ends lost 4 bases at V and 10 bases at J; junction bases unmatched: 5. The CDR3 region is CATSDGDRGEQFF. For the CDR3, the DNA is TGTGCCACCAGTGACGGAGACAGGGGCGAGCAGTTCTTC.

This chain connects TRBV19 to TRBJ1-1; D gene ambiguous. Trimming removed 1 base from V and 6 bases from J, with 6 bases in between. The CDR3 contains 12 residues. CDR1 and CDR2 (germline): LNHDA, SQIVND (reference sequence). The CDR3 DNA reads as TGTGCCAGTAGTATAGCCCGCGCTGAAGCTTTCTTT. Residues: CASSIARAEAFF.

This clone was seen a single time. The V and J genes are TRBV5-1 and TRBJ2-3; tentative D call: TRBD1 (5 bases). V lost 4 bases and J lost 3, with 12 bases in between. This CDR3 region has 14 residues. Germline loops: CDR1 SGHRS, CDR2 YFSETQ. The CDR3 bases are TGCGCCAGCAGCCTCAGGGAAGCAACAGATACGCAGTATTTT. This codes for CASSLREATDTQYF.

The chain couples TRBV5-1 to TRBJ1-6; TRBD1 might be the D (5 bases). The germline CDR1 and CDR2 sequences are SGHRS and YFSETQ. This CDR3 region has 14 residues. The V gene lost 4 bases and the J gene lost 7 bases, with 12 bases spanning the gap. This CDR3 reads CASSPGGENSPLHF. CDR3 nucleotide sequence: TGCGCCAGCAGCCCGGGGGGGGAGAATTCACCCCTCCACTTT.

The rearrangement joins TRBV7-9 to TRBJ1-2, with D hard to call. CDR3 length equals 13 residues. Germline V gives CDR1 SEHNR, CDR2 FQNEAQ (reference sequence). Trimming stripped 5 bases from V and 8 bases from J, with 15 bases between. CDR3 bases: TGTGCCAGCAGCCGTTCTGGGCCCTGGGGCTACACCTTC. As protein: CASSRSGPWGYTF.

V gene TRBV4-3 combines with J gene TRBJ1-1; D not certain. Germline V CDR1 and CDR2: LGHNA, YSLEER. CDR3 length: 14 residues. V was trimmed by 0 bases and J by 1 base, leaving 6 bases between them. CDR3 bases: TGCGCCAGCAGCCAAGATTACAGGAACACTGAAGCTTTCTTT. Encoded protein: CASSQDYRNTEAFF.

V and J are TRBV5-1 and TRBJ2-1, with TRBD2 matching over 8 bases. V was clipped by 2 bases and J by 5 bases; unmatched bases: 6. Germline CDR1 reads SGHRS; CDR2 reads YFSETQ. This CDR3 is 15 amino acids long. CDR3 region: CASSLAGAVHNEQFF. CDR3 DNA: TGCGCCAGCAGCTTAGCGGGAGCGGTGCACAATGAGCAGTTCTTC.

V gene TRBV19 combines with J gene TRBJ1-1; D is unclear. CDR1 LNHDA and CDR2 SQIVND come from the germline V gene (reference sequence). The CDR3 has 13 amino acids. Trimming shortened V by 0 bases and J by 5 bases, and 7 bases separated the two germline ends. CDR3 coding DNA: TGTGCCAGTAGTATAGAGCGCAGGACTGAAGCTTTCTTT. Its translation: CASSIERRTEAFF.

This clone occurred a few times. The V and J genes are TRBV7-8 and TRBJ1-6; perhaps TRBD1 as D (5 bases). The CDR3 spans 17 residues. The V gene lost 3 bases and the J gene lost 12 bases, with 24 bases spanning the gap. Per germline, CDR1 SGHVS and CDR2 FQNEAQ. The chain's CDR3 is CASSLAWGRSVRGPLHF. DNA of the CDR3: TGTGCCAGCAGCTTGGCATGGGGCAGGTCCGTCCGAGGACCCCTCCACTTT.

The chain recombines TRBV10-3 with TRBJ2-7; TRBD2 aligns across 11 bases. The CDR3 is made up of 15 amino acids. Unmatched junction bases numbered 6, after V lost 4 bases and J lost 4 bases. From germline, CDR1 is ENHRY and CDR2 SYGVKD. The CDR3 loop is CAISATSGSWYEQYF. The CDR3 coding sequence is TGTGCCATCAGTGCTACTAGCGGGAGCTGGTACGAGCAGTACTTC.

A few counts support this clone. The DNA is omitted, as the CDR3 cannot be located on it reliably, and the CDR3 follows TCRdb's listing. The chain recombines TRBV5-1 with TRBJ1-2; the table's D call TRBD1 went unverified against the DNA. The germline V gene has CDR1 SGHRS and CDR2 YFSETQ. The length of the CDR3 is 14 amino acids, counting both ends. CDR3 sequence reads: CASSFGQGQEGYTF.

The CDR3 here is CASSRTGSYEQYF. The CDR3 bases are TGTGCCAGCAGCAGAACAGGGTCCTACGAGCAGTACTTC. This chain joins TRBV5-4 and TRBJ2-7, with D possibly TRBD1 on 6 matching bases. The CDR3 is 13 residues long. The V end was cut by 4 bases, the J end by 1 base, with 9 bases between. Germline V CDR1 and CDR2: SGHNT, YYREEE (reference sequence).

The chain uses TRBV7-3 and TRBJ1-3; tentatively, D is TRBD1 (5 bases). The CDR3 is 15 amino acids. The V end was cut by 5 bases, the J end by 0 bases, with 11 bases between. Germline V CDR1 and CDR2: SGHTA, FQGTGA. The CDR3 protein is CASSPTGGSGNTIYF. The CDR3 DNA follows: TGTGCCAGCAGCCCAACCGGGGGCTCTGGAAACACCATATATTTT.